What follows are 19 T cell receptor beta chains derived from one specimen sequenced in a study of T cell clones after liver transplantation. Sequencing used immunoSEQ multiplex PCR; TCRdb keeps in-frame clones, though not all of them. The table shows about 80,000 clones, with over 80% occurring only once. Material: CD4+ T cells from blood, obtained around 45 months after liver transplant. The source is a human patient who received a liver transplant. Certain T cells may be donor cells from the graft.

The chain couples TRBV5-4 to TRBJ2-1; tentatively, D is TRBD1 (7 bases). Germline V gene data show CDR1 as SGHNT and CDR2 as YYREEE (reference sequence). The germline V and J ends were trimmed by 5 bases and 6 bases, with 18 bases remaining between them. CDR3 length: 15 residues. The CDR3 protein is CASSFGRNRGNEQFF. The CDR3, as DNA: TGTGCCAGCAGTTTTGGGAGGAACAGGGGCAATGAGCAGTTCTTC.

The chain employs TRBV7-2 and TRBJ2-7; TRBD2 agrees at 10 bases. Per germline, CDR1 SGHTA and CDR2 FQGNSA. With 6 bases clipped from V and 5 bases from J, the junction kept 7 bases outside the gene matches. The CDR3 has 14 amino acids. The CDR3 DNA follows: TGTGCCAGCAGGGCTAGCGGGAGTAAGGACGAGCAGTACTTC. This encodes CASRASGSKDEQYF.

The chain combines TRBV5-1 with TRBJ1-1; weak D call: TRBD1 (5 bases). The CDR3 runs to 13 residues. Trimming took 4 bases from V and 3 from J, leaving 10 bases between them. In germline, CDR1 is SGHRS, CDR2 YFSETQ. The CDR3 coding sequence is TGCGCCAGCAGCCGACTGGGGGACACTGAAGCTTTCTTT. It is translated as CASSRLGDTEAFF.

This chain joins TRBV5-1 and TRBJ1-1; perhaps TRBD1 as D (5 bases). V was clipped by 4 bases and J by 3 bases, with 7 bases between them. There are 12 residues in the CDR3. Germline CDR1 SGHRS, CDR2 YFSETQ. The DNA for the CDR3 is TGCGCCAGCAGCCGGGGGGACACTGAAGCTTTCTTT. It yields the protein CASSRGDTEAFF.

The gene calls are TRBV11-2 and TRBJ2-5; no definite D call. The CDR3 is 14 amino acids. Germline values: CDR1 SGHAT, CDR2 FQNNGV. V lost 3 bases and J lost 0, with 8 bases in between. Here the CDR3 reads CASSLSKYQETQYF. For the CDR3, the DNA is TGTGCCAGCAGCTTGTCTAAGTACCAAGAGACCCAGTACTTC.

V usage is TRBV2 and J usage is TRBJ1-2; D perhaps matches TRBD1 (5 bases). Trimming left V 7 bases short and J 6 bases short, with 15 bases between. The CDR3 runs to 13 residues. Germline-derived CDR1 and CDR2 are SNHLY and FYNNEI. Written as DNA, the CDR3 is TGTGCCAGCAAAGGGGAAAAATGGGATGGCTACACCTTC. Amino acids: CASKGEKWDGYTF.

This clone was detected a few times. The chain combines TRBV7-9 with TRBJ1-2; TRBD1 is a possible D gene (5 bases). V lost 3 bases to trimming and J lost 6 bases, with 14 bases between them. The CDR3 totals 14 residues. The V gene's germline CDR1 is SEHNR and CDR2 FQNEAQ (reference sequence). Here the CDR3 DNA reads TGTGCCAGCAGCTTCGACAGAATAGGGGATGGCTACACCTTC. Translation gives CASSFDRIGDGYTF.

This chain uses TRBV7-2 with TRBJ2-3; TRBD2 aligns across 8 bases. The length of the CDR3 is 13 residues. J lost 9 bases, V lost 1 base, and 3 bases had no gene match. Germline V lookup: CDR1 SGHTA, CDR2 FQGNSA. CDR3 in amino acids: CASSLETGGTQYF. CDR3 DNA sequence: TGTGCCAGCAGCTTAGAAACGGGAGGGACGCAGTATTTT.

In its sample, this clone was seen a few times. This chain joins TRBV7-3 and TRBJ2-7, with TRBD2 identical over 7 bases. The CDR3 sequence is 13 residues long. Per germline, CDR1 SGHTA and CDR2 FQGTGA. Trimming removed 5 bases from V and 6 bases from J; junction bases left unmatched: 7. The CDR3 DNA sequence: TGTGCCAGCAGCCCGGGGGGAAATCGCGAGCAGTACTTC. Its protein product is CASSPGGNREQYF.

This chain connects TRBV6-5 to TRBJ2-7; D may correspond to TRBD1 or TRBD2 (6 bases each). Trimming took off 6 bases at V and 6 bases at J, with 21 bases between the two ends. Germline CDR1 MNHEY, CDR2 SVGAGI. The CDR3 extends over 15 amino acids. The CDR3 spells CASRPRRGGSFEQYF. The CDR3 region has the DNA TGTGCCAGCAGACCCCGGAGAGGGGGGTCTTTCGAGCAGTACTTC.

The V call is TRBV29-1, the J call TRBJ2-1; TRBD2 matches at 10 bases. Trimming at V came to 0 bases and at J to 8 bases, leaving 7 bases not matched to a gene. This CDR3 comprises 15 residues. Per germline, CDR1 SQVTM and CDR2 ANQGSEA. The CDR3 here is CSVEDPASGSYEQFF. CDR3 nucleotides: TGCAGCGTTGAAGACCCGGCTAGCGGGAGCTATGAGCAGTTCTTC.

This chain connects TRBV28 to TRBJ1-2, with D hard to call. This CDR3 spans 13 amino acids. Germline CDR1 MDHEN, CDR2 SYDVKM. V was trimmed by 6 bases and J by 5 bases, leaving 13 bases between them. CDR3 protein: CASSFGRRYGYTF. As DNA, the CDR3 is TGTGCCAGCAGCTTCGGCCGCCGATATGGCTACACCTTC.

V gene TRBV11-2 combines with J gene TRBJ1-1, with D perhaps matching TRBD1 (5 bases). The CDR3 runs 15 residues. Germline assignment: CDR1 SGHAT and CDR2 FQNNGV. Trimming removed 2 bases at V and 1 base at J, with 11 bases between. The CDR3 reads CASSLLYRGNTEAFF. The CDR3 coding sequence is TGTGCCAGCAGCTTATTATATAGGGGGAACACTGAAGCTTTCTTT.

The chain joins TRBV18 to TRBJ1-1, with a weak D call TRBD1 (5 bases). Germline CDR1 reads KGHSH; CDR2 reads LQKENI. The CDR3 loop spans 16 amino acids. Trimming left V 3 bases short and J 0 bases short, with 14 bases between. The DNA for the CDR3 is TGTGCCAGCTCACCGGGACCCCGCACCATGAACACTGAAGCTTTCTTT. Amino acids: CASSPGPRTMNTEAFF.

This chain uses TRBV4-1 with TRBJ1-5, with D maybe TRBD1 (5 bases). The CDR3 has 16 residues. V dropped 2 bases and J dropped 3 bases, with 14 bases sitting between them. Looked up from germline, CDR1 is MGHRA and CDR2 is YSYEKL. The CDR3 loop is CASSQPTTGFNQPQHF. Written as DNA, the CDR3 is TGCGCCAGCAGCCAACCAACTACAGGATTCAATCAGCCCCAGCATTTT.

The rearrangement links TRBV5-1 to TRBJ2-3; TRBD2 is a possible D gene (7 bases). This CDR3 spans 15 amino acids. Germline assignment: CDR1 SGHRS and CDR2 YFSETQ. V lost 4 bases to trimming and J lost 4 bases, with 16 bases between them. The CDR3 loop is CASSPLQGGADTQYF. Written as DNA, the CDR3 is TGCGCCAGCAGCCCGTTACAGGGAGGGGCAGATACGCAGTATTTT.

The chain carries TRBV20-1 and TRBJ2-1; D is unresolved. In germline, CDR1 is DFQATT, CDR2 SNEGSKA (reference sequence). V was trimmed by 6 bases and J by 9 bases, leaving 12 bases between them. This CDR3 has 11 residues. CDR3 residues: CSAPLVAEQFF. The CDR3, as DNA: TGCAGTGCCCCCTTAGTGGCTGAGCAGTTCTTC.

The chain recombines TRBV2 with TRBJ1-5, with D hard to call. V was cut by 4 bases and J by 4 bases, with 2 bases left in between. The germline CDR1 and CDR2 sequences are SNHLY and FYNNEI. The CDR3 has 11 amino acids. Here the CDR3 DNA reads TGTGCCAGCAGTGTTAATCAGCCCCAGCATTTT. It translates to CASSVNQPQHF. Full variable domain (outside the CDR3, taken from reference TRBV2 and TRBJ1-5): EPEVTQTPSHQVTQMGQEVILRCVPISNHLYFYWYRQILGQKVEFLVSFYNNEISEKSEIFDDQFSVERPDGSNFTLKIRSTKLEDSAMYFCASSVNQPQHFGDGTRLSIL.

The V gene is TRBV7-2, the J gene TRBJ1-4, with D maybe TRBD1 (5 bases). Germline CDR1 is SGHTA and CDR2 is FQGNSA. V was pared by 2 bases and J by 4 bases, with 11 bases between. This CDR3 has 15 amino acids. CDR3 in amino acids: CASSLQGSHNEKLFF. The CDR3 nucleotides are TGTGCCAGCAGCTTACAGGGCTCCCATAATGAAAAACTGTTTTTT. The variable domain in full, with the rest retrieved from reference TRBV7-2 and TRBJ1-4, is GAGVSQSPSNKVTEKGKDVELRCDPISGHTALYWYRQSLGQGLEFLIYFQGNSAPDKSGLPSDRFSAERTGGSVSTLTIQRTQQEDSAVYLCASSLQGSHNEKLFFGSGTQLSVL.